This note documents a single T cell receptor (beta chain) sequence. The antigen is not known. The assay was immunoSEQ multiplex PCR, and TCRdb's table has in-frame clones only and misses some. The sample has 950 to 1,000 clones; 94% are singletons. This sample is part of a study of chemoradiotherapy in HPV16-positive cancers. About the research overall: Candidate HPV-specific clones and shared TCR motifs came from a couple of HPV16-positive patients. Findings of the study overall: Only two HPV16-positive patients supplied the functional HPV-specificity definition. Better recurrence-free survival went with HPV-responsive T-cell expansion in HPV16-positive patients.

Per the germline V gene, CDR1 is MNHEY and CDR2 is SMNVEV (reference sequence). The ends were cut back, 0 bases at V and 2 bases at J, with 4 bases in the middle. This CDR3 comprises 14 residues. Repeated repertoire sampling spanned the course of chemoradiotherapy. This clonotype was sampled from a human donor with HPV-associated anogenital cancer. This material consisted of tumor tissue, taken from a patient who underwent chemoradiotherapy. The rearrangement uses TRBV27 and TRBJ1-4, with D uncertain. In nucleotides, the CDR3 is TGTGCCAGCAGTTTATCCTATACTAATGAAAAACTGTTTTTT. Protein: CASSLSYTNEKLFF.